The table lists the clone carrying this T cell receptor (beta chain) with many counts. Its cognate antigen is unknown. This specimen comes from a study of spatial heterogeneity in lung cancer. Study overall: Averaged across combinations, each unique TCR and UMI pairing appeared more than ten times in raw reads, which were uncorrected.

Every TCR cDNA molecule carried a tag that served as a unique molecular identifier. TCRdb processed the 5' RACE reads anew with MiXCR; each CDR3 protein has one entry. The profile shows tens of thousands of distinct CDR3 sequences, roughly 12% of them singletons. Whole-study findings and limits: Among blood samples, ubiquitous expanded tumor TCRs appeared more at resection than at follow-up.

Stated time point: sample taken at primary tumor resection. Without sorting, whole RNA was sequenced from tumor, nontumor lung or frozen PBMC. Donors were around 70 untreated early-stage non-small cell lung cancer patients. The sequenced sample was PBMCs, obtained at surgery. This TCR was sampled from a male donor with early-stage non-small cell lung cancer.

CDR3 DNA: TGTGCCAGCAGCGTAGGAGGTTCCGGGGCCAACGTCCTGACTTTC. It is translated as CASSVGGSGANVLTF. The rearrangement uses TRBV9 and TRBJ2-6; D is ambiguous. This CDR3 comprises 15 residues. CDR1 SGDLS and CDR2 YYNGEE come from the germline V gene. The V and J ends lost 0 bases and 4 bases respectively, with 8 bases between them.